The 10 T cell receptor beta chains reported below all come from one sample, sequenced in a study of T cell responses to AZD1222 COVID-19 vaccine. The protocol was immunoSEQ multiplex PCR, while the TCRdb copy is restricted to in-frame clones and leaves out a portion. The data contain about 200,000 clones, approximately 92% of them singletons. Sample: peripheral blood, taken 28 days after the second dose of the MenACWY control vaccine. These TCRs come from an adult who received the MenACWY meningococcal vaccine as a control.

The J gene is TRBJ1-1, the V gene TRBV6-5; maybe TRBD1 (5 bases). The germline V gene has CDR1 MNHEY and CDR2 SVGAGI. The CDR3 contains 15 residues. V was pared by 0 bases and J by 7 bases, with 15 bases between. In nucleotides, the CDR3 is TGTGCCAGCAGTTACTCGAATCAGGGAAGGGGTGAAGCTTTCTTT. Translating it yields CASSYSNQGRGEAFF.

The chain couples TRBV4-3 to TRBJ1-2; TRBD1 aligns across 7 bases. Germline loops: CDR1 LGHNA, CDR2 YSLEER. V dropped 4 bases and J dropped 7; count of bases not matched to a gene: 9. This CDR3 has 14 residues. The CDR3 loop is CASSLLGTDSGYTF. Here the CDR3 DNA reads TGCGCCAGCAGCCTCCTAGGGACAGACAGTGGCTACACCTTC.

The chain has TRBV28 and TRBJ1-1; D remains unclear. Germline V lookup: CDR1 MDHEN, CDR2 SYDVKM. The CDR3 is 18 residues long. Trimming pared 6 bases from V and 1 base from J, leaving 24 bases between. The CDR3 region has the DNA TGTGCCAGCAGCTTCCCATACTTCAGCCGGGGAGGGAACACTGAAGCTTTCTTT. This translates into CASSFPYFSRGGNTEAFF. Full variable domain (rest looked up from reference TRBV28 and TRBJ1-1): DVKVTQSSRYLVKRTGEKVFLECVQDMDHENMFWYRQDPGLGLRLIYFSYDVKMKEKGDIPEGYSVSREKKERFSLILESASTNQTSMYLCASSFPYFSRGGNTEAFFGQGTRLTVV.

CDR3 nucleotide sequence: TGTGCCAGCAGCGCGACGGGAAGGTCTATAGCCAAAAACATTCAGTACTTC. It encodes CASSATGRSIAKNIQYF. The chain recombines TRBV7-9 with TRBJ2-4; D possibly corresponds to TRBD2 (5 bases). The CDR3 spans 17 residues. Trimming removed 5 bases at V and 0 bases at J, with 17 bases between. The germline V gene has CDR1 SEHNR and CDR2 FQNEAQ (reference sequence).

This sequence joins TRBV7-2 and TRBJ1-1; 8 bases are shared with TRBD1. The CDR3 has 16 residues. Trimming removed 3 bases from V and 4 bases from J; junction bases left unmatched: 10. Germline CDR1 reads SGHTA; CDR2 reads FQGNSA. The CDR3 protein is CASSLSGTGLSTEAFF. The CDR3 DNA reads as TGTGCCAGCAGCTTGTCCGGGACAGGATTGAGCACTGAAGCTTTCTTT. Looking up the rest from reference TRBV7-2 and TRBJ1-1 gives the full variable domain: GAGVSQSPSNKVTEKGKDVELRCDPISGHTALYWYRQSLGQGLEFLIYFQGNSAPDKSGLPSDRFSAERTGGSVSTLTIQRTQQEDSAVYLCASSLSGTGLSTEAFFGQGTRLTVV.

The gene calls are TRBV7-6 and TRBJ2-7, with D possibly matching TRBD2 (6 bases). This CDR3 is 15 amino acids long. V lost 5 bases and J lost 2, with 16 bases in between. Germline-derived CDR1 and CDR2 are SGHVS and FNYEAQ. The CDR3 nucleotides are TGTGCCAGCAGCGCTCGACTAGGGCTCACCTACGAGCAGTACTTC. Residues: CASSARLGLTYEQYF.

The DNA of the CDR3 is TGTGCCAGCAGGGGTAGCGGGACCGCCTACAATGAGCAGTTCTTC. This gives the protein CASRGSGTAYNEQFF. The gene calls are TRBV25-1 and TRBJ2-1, with TRBD2 matching 8 bases. This CDR3 region has 15 residues. Trimming removed 6 bases from V and 2 bases from J; junction bases left unmatched: 6. From germline, CDR1 is MGHDK and CDR2 SYGVNS.

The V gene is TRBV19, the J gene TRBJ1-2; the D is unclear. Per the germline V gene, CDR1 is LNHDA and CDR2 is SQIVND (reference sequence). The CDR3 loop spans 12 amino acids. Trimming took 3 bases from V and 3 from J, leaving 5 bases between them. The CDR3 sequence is CASSIQDYGYTF. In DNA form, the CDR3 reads TGTGCCAGTAGTATTCAGGACTATGGCTACACCTTC. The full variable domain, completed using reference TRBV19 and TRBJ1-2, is DGGITQSPKYLFRKEGQNVTLSCEQNLNHDAMYWYRQDPGQGLRLIYYSQIVNDFQKGDIAEGYSVSREKKESFPLTVTSAQKNPTAFYLCASSIQDYGYTFGSGTRLTVV.

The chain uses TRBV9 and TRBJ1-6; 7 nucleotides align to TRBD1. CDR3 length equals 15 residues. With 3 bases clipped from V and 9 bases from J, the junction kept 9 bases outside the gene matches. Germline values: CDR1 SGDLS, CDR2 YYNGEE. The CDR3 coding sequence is TGTGCCAGCAGCGAACTACAGGGGTACGGTTCACCCCTCCACTTT. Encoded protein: CASSELQGYGSPLHF.

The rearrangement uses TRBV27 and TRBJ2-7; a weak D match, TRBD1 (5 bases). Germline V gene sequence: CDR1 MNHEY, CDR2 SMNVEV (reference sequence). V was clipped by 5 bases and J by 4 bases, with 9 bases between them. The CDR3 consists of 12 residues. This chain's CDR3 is CASSPQGYEQYF. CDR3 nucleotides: TGTGCCAGCAGTCCCCAGGGATACGAGCAGTACTTC.